This T cell receptor (beta chain) originates from a study of CD8 T cells in Susac syndrome. After removal of 1 base from V and 7 bases from J, the junction contained 6 bases not matched to a gene. This CDR3 comprises 14 residues. Germline V gene lookup returns CDR1 LNHNV and CDR2 YYDKDF (reference sequence). RNA totalling roughly 0.45 to 1 ug underwent reverse transcription with random hexamers. Amplification of TCR beta CDR3 by immunoSEQ multiplex PCR spanned 54 Vbeta and 13 Jbeta. One entry per CDR3 protein, called by TCRdb with MiXCR from the immunoSEQ multiplex PCR reads. The sample has over 100,000 distinct CDR3 sequences; about 95% are singletons. Bulk CD8+ and CD4+ cells came from magnetic negative isolation; CD8+ TEMRA by FACS.

Sequencing was done on a sample of CD8+ T cells from PBMCs. The clonotype was recovered from a human donor with Susac syndrome. V usage is TRBV15 and J usage is TRBJ2-7, with 8 positions matching TRBD2. The CDR3 region is CATSRAGGPREQYF. CDR3 DNA sequence: TGTGCCACCAGCAGAGCGGGGGGGCCGAGAGAGCAGTACTTC.